This T cell receptor (beta chain) came from a study of T cells in Graves' hyperthyroidism and ophthalmopathy (dated 2019 in TCRdb). Background for the entire study: Peripheral blood was collected at initial diagnosis, before any treatment. To identify TCR V-J signatures that set the groups apart, the researchers used a discovery cohort of 90 to 100 patients, made up of roughly 40 with Graves' ophthalmopathy and some 58 with stable Graves' hyperthyroidism. Whether ophthalmopathy could be predicted prospectively was tested in an independent validation cohort made up of approximately 19 hyperthyroidism patients plus 17 patients who later progressed to ophthalmopathy. The 100 or so discovery patients were divided at random into training and test sets in a 7:3 ratio. Thyroid tissue and blood T-cell repertoires from more than 5 Graves' hyperthyroidism patients were also compared in the study. Once sampling was done, hyperthyroidism patients were given methimazole at a starting dose of 30 mg daily, whereas ophthalmopathy patients were given high-dose intravenous methylprednisolone. TCR Vbeta CDR3 sequencing of 120 to 150 peripheral blood samples (over 40 ophthalmopathy, roughly 72 hyperthyroidism and roughly 17 progressor patients) is reported in the paper. Study-wide findings and limitations: No statistical method was used to set the sample size in advance, and investigators knew the group allocation. In validation, the model predicted progression to ophthalmopathy a median of about 6.5 months before onset, with roughly 70% sensitivity and more than 72% specificity. Most expanded thyroid clonotypes (frequency above 0.001) were also detected in blood, suggesting blood repertoires may reflect thyroid immune responses. A 13 V-J signature model separated ophthalmopathy from stable hyperthyroidism, with approximately 87% sensitivity and 81% to 83% specificity in cross-validation and 80%/75% in testing.

The TCR beta CDR3 regions were amplified from RNA transcripts. The TCR CDR3 was subjected to a first round of RT-PCR using the HTBI primer set and the Qiagen OneStep RT-PCR kit. The libraries were constructed in a second round of multiplex PCR and then size-selected and purified. Paired-end sequencing of the libraries was performed with 100 bp reads on an Illumina HiSeq2000. For the original study's pipeline: SOAPnuke was used to process the raw data, with reads discarded if the reads contained adapters or uncalled bases, had a mean Phred below 15, or lacked an exact constant-primer or identifier match. High-quality paired reads were merged using COPE v1.2.5, and each unique nucleotide sequence was defined as a clonotype. Clonotypes were aligned to IMGT TRBV, TRBD and TRBJ reference segments using MiTCR v1.1. Only V-J combinations with frequency above 0.0001, covering roughly 99% of repertoires, were analysed. The TCS score was defined as F50 (clonal expansion) divided by E x V (chaos), with BLOSUM62-based TCRdist calculated between CDR3 peptides within each V-J. Welch's t-statistics and random forest reduced fewer than 600 V-J features to roughly 13, which were used in a naive Bayes classifier (R e1071). The raw public reads went through TCRdb reprocessing: fastp at Q25, MiXCR clone calling, in-frame beta chains kept. Each CDR3 protein appears once, grouped with its most common genes and DNA. TCRdb's processing, not the authors' own work, is the source of the V and J calls. This sample lists approximately 640,000 distinct CDR3 sequences; 15% to 20% were detected once. The top ten constitute around 15% of the sample.

Looking up the germline V gene yields CDR1 SGDLS and CDR2 YYNGEE. From the cysteine up to the phenylalanine, the CDR3 has a length of 16 residues. This entry keeps only the CDR3 DNA: 48 bases, framed from base 1. V and J are trimmed by 4 bases and 6 bases, and the gene matches miss 14 bases of the junction. Stable Graves' hyperthyroidism was defined as the absence of progression to ophthalmopathy over 18 months of follow-up. Hyperthyroidism patients were newly diagnosed, with disease duration under 2 months, and aged 18 to 65 years. Exclusion was applied to patients with uncontrolled infections, other autoimmune diseases, pregnancy or lactation. Clinical symptoms, serum thyroxine and TRAb, thyroid ultrasound, and orbital computed tomography formed the basis for the diagnoses. PBMCs were separated from roughly 9.6 ml of fresh peripheral blood using Ficoll-Paque density gradient centrifugation. Total RNA was extracted with Trizol reagent, and quality was checked on an Agilent 2100 Bioanalyzer.

Comments on this clonotype: Which antigen it targets is not known. No much larger clonotype is one base removed from it; base qualities were not supplied.

Recombination linked TRBV9 to TRBJ1-1, and 8 junctional nucleotides match TRBD1. The sequencing sample was made of blood. This TCR was sampled from a man aged 45-65 years with Graves' hyperthyroidism. The DNA sequence is as follows: TGTGCCAGCAGCATCCTTCAGGGGGCGGTTTCCGCTGAAGCTTTCTTT. The encoded protein is CASSILQGAVSAEAFF.